The clone carrying this TCR beta chain was detected many times. Its antigen is unknown. The data were obtained in a study of blood T cells in healthy people across ages. Findings and limits, study-wide: TCR beta diversity correlated strongly with naive T cell percentage.

From germline, CDR1 is SGHDT and CDR2 YYEEEE. Trimming stripped 4 bases from V and 2 bases from J, with 10 bases between. CDR3 size: 13 residues. Total RNA amounts of at least 6 micrograms were extracted per sample. With a J-beta primer mix and a sample-barcoded 5' primer, a second PCR ran roughly 6 to 11 cycles. Every individual sample yielded 2.5 million or more paired-end reads (each containing CDR3). TCRdb reprocessed the 5' RACE reads via MiXCR and lists one record per CDR3 protein. The sample lists 1.5 million to 2 million distinct CDR3 sequences, just under 50% occurring once. The receptor comes from a woman aged 35 to 49 in good health. Sequencing used blood. The J gene is TRBJ2-7, the V gene TRBV5-6; perhaps TRBD2 as D (6 bases). CDR3 sequence: CASSPGVTYEQYF. DNA for the CDR3: TGTGCCAGCAGCCCGGGGGTTACCTACGAGCAGTACTTC.